This T cell receptor (beta chain) was recovered during a study of blood T cell repertoires in COVID-19. Study-wide context: The United States, Italy and Spain were the sources of the acute and convalescent COVID-19 samples. T cells, B-cell-depleted T cells, or PBMCs provided the cDNA or gDNA that served as material.

Original analysis: Amplification from reference gene primers served as the basis for estimated nucleated cell counts. The protocol was immunoSEQ multiplex PCR, while the TCRdb copy is restricted to in-frame clones and leaves out a portion. Clone size and V and J calls were adopted from that table, with D and trimming inferred from the DNA. The data show more than 150,000 clones, approximately 91% seen once. Material: peripheral blood. The receptor was isolated from a man aged 40-50 years with acute or convalescent COVID-19.

In DNA, the CDR3 is TGTGCCTGGAGGGGGGCCCTTAGCTCCTATAATTCACCCCTCCACTTT. This sequence encodes CAWRGALSSYNSPLHF. The chain employs TRBV30 and TRBJ1-6; D is perhaps TRBD1 (6 bases). The V gene lost 3 bases and the J gene lost 0 bases, with 12 bases spanning the gap. The CDR3 consists of 16 residues. From germline, CDR1 is GTSNPN and CDR2 SVGIG (reference sequence).